The 7 T cell receptor beta chains in this list originate from one sample, sequenced in a study of cytomegalovirus exposure and HLA in healthy donors. This PCR relied on a set of 60 Vbeta primers and 13 Jbeta primers. Assay: immunoSEQ multiplex PCR; the TCRdb copy retains only in-frame clones and omits some. Among about 180,000 clones listed, 82% were seen once. Source material: PBMCs. The receptors come from a middle-aged man in good health and CMV-seronegative.

The chain employs TRBV27 and TRBJ2-1; D is ambiguous. The ends were cut back, 2 bases at V and 6 bases at J, with 5 bases in the middle. Per the germline V gene, CDR1 is MNHEY and CDR2 is SMNVEV (reference sequence). The CDR3 spans 12 residues. CDR3 nucleotides: TGTGCCAGCAGTTTACGGGTCAATGAGCAGTTCTTC. Residues: CASSLRVNEQFF.

The V gene is TRBV27, the J gene TRBJ1-1; 8 positions agree with TRBD1. Trimming took 6 bases from V and 4 from J; bases not matched to a gene: 4. The V gene's germline CDR1 is MNHEY and CDR2 SMNVEV (reference sequence). The CDR3 is made up of 13 amino acids. CDR3 nucleotide sequence: TGTGCCAGCAGGTCGGGACAGGTCACTGAAGCTTTCTTT. Its translation is CASRSGQVTEAFF.

This chain's CDR3 is CAWSAHYTTETQYF. The CDR3 bases are TGTGCCTGGAGTGCCCATTATACTACGGAGACCCAGTACTTC. The chain links TRBV30 to TRBJ2-5; D is undetermined. Germline assignment: CDR1 GTSNPN and CDR2 SVGIG (reference sequence). The CDR3 loop spans 14 amino acids. The V and J ends lost 1 base and 5 bases respectively, with 14 bases between them.

This chain uses TRBV18 with TRBJ2-7; tentatively, D is TRBD2 (6 bases). Trimming cost V 3 bases and J 3 bases, with 15 bases left between them. This CDR3 has 15 amino acids. CDR1 KGHSH and CDR2 LQKENI come from the germline V gene. CDR3 DNA sequence: TGTGCCAGCTCACCGACCGGGAGTTCAGACTACGAGCAGTACTTC. Protein: CASSPTGSSDYEQYF.

The V and J genes are TRBV30 and TRBJ2-5; D gene uncertain. This CDR3 has 13 residues. V lost 4 bases and J lost 2, with 11 bases in between. Germline-derived CDR1 and CDR2 are GTSNPN and SVGIG (reference sequence). The CDR3 DNA reads as TGTGCCTGGACAGGCCTAATACAAGAGACCCAGTACTTC. Its protein product is CAWTGLIQETQYF. The full variable domain, with the rest looked up from reference TRBV30 and TRBJ2-5, is SQTIHQWPATLVQPVGSPLSLECTVEGTSNPNLYWYRQAAGRGLQLLFYSVGIGQISSEVPQNLSASRPQDRQFILSSKKLLLSDSGFYLCAWTGLIQETQYFGPGTRLLVL.

V is TRBV25-1 and J is TRBJ2-1; D call uncertain. V was cut by 3 bases and J by 0 bases, with 3 bases left in between. CDR3 length: 13 residues. Germline V gene data show CDR1 as MGHDK and CDR2 as SYGVNS. The CDR3 coding sequence is TGTGCCAGCAGTGATTACTCCTACAATGAGCAGTTCTTC. Translation gives CASSDYSYNEQFF.

This clone was seen more than once but under ten times. The J gene is TRBJ1-1, the V gene TRBV19; the D is unclear. Germline V gene lookup returns CDR1 LNHDA and CDR2 SQIVND (reference sequence). The germline V and J ends were trimmed by 4 bases and 7 bases, with 10 bases remaining between them. The CDR3 totals 12 residues. This CDR3 reads CASSTPPDEAFF. The CDR3 DNA follows: TGTGCCAGTAGTACTCCGCCAGATGAAGCTTTCTTT. Full variable domain (outside the CDR3, taken from reference TRBV19 and TRBJ1-1): DGGITQSPKYLFRKEGQNVTLSCEQNLNHDAMYWYRQDPGQGLRLIYYSQIVNDFQKGDIAEGYSVSREKKESFPLTVTSAQKNPTAFYLCASSTPPDEAFFGQGTRLTVV.